Described below is a single TCR beta chain sequence and its context. What it binds is unknown. Data came from immunoSEQ multiplex PCR; TCRdb stores just in-frame clones and leaves some out. The sample records approximately 76,000 clones, roughly 94% being singletons. The data stem from a study of cytomegalovirus exposure and HLA in healthy donors. Study-level points and caveats: Researchers reported that a few CMV-associated chains were confirmed in vitro as CMV antigen-specific. Some TCR beta chains (around 160 of them) were listed as cytomegalovirus-associated.

The J segment lost 9 bases and the V segment lost 5 bases, leaving 9 bases of the junction unmatched. Germline-derived CDR1 and CDR2 are PRHDT and FYEKMQ (reference sequence). The CDR3 consists of 13 residues. It was the roughly 110-subject validation cohort, separate from the approximately 680-subject first cohort, to which the donors belonged. The sequence was collected from a woman under 30 in good health and CMV-seropositive. What was sequenced was PBMCs. The chain combines TRBV13 with TRBJ1-1, with TRBD1 matching 7 bases. CDR3 amino acids: CASSLGAGGQAFF. CDR3 bases: TGTGCCAGCAGCCTCGGGGCAGGGGGTCAAGCTTTCTTT.